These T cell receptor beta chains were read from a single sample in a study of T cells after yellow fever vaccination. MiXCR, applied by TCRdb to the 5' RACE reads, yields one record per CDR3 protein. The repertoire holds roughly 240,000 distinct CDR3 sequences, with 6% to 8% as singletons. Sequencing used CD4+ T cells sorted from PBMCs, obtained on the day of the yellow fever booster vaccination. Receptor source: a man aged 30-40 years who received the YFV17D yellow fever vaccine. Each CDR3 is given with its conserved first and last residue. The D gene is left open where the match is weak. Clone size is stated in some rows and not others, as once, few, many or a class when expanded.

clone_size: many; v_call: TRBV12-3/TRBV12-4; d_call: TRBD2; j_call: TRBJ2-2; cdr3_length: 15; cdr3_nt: TGTGCCAGCAGTTTAGCGGGAGGGCGCACCGGGGAGCTGTTTTTT; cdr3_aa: CASSLAGGRTGELFF
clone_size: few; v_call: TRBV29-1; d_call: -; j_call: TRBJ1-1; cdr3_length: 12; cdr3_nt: TGCAGCGTTGGAGGGCCAGACACTGAAGCTTTCTTT; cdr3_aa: CSVGGPDTEAFF
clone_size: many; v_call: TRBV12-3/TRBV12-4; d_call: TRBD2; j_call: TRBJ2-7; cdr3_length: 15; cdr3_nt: TGTGCCAGCAGTCCGGAACGACTAACTAGCGGGAACCTACACTTC; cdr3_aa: CASSPERLTSGNLHF
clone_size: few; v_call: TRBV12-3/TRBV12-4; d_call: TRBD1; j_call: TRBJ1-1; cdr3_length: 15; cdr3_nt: TGTGCCAGCAGTTTAATGGACAGGGCGAACACTGAAGCTTTCTTT; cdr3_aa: CASSLMDRANTEAFF
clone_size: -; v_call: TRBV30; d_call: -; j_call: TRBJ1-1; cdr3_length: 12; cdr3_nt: TGTGCCTGGATGAAGTGGGCTACTGAAGCTTTCTTT; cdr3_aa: CAWMKWATEAFF
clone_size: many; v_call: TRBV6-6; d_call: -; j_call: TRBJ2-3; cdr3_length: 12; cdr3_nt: TGTGCCAGCAGTTACCTATTAGATACGCAGTATTTT; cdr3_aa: CASSYLLDTQYF
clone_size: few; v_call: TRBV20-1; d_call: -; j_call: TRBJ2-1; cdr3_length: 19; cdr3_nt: TGCAGTGCTAGAGATTGGGCGGGACGGGTTTCCGGGGCTTACAATGAGCAGTTCTTC; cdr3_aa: CSARDWAGRVSGAYNEQFF
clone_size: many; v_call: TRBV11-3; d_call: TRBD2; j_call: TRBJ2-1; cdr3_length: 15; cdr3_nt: TGTGCCAGCAGCCCGGAGGGCGGGAGGAAAAATGAGCAGTTCTTC; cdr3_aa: CASSPEGGRKNEQFF
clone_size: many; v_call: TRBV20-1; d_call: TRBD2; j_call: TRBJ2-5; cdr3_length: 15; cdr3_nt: TGCAGTGCTAGACCCACTAGCGGGAGGGCCGAGACCCAGTACTTC; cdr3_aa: CSARPTSGRAETQYF
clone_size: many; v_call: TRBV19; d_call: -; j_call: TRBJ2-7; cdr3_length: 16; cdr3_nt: TGTGCCAGTAGTTCTCCGGGACGCCAATCGGGCTACGAGCAGTACTTC; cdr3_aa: CASSSPGRQSGYEQYF
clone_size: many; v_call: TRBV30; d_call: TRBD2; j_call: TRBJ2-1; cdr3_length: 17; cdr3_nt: TGTGCCTGGACACCCTCCGGAAGGGTAGCGGGATACAATGAGCAGTTCTTC; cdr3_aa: CAWTPSGRVAGYNEQFF
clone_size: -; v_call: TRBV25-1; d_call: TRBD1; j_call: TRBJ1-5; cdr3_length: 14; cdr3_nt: TGTGCCAGCAGTTTGACAGGGCCCAATCAGCCCCAGCATTTT; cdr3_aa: CASSLTGPNQPQHF
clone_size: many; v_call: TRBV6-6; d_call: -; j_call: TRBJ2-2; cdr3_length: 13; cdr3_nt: TGTGCCAGCAGTGCCTCCGGGACCCCGAGCCTGTTTTTT; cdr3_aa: CASSASGTPSLFF
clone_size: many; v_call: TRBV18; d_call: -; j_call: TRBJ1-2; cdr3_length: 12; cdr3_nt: TGTGCCAGCTCACCACGGGGGGATGGCTACACCTTC; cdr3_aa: CASSPRGDGYTF
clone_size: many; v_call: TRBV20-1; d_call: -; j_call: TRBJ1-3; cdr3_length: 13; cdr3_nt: TGCAGTGCTGAGAAGGGGGCTGGAAACACCATATATTTT; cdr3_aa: CSAEKGAGNTIYF
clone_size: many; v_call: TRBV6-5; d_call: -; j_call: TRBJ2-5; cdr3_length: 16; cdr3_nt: TGTGCCAGCAGTTACTCGACCGGGCTCGAGGGAGAGACCCAGTACTTC; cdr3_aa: CASSYSTGLEGETQYF